This T cell receptor (beta chain) was identified in a study of vaccination effects on CD4 cells after COVID-19. This clone was observed a few times. Its antigen is unidentified. This table comes from immunoSEQ multiplex PCR, and its TCRdb copy is limited to in-frame clones, with some not included. The table lists about 54,000 clones, roughly 70% of them singletons. From germline, CDR1 is KGHSH and CDR2 LQKENI. This CDR3 region has 15 residues. With 6 bases clipped from V and 3 bases from J, the junction kept 8 bases outside the gene matches. The ViraFEST assay expanded antigen-specific CD4+ T cells with viral peptide pools before sequencing. CD4+ T cell isolation took place after less than 13 days of culture. Vaccinated participants had no history of SARS-CoV-2 infection and tested negative for nucleocapsid antibodies. On day 3 and again on day 7, half the medium was replaced with IL-2 medium. Whole-study findings and limits: Marked contraction was observed in infection-induced and vaccine-induced clones late after vaccination.

The chain has TRBV18 and TRBJ1-1; 9 bases match TRBD1. This TCR was recovered from a human donor who received a COVID-19 vaccine. This specimen was CD4+ T cells from PBMCs cultured with SARS-CoV-2 spike peptides, taken before COVID-19 vaccination. The CDR3 region is CASSPNRGPDTEAFF. The CDR3 DNA reads as TGTGCCAGCTCCCCCAACAGGGGGCCGGACACTGAAGCTTTCTTT.